This T cell receptor (beta chain) comes out of a study of blood T cell repertoires in COVID-19. Followed longitudinally, the Seattle patients had been enrolled during active infection. Original analysis: Amplifying reference gene primers gave estimates of nucleated cell counts. Profiling relied on immunoSEQ multiplex PCR, and the TCRdb table lists in-frame clones only, not all of them. V, J and clone size reflect that table, while D and trimming were determined from the DNA. The sample shows about 530,000 clones, around 90% of them seen only once. The CDR3 has 13 amino acids. CDR1 SGDLS and CDR2 YYNGEE come from the germline V gene. V gave up 5 bases and J gave up 0 bases, with 9 bases separating them.

This sequence originates from a woman in her forties or fifties with COVID-19, enrolled during active disease. The chain combines TRBV9 with TRBJ2-7; the D gene is possibly TRBD2 (6 bases). The source material was peripheral blood. CDR3 coding DNA: TGTGCCAGCAGTAGGCGGGACTCCTACGAGCAGTACTTC. Residues: CASSRRDSYEQYF.